This T cell receptor (beta chain) is drawn from a study of blood T cell repertoires in COVID-19. The wider study: The samples span acute and convalescent COVID-19 from the United States, Italy and Spain. PBMCs, B-cell-depleted T cells, or T cells were the source of the cDNA or gDNA that made up the material.

Participant-given clinical history determined each cohort assignment. A COVID-19 case was met by exposed participants within 2 weeks before study entry. The CDR3 spans 15 residues. Germline assignment: CDR1 SGHTA and CDR2 FQGNSA. The ends lost 2 bases at V and 7 bases at J; junction bases unmatched: 3. Sequencing was performed with immunoSEQ multiplex PCR; in TCRdb, only in-frame clones are kept and a portion is missing. The sample has 140,000 to 150,000 clones; about 83% are singletons. The receptor was derived from a woman aged 50 to 65 who had been exposed to COVID-19. V is TRBV7-2 and J is TRBJ2-2; TRBD2 agrees at 11 bases. Sequences were obtained from PBMCs or T cells enriched from blood (not recorded which). As DNA, the CDR3 is TGTGCCAGCAGCTTACTAGCGGGAGGTATCGGGGAGCTGTTTTTT. This translates into CASSLLAGGIGELFF.